This T cell receptor beta chain was identified in a study of read filtering for tumor transcriptome and immune sequencing. The overall study: Whole-transcriptome libraries were prepared after DNase treatment.

This library used roughly 430 ng RNA and molecular barcoded adaptors spanning alpha/delta and beta/gamma chains. TCRdb used MiXCR to reprocess the reads, holding one entry per CDR3 protein. The data hold about 90,000 distinct CDR3 sequences, with around an eighth observed a single time. Germline CDR1 reads DFQATT; CDR2 reads SNEGSKA (reference sequence). The ends were cut back, 0 bases at V and 7 bases at J, with 19 bases in the middle. This CDR3 region has 16 residues. About this clonotype: Its specificity is unknown. This may be a read error: a much more frequent sequence differs by one nucleotide.

Overall study findings and caveats: Dropping single-read clonotypes raised IR-seq and RNA-seq shared-clonotype correlation.

Sequenced material: a population of CD138-negative cells sorted from bone marrow. This chain joins TRBV20-1 and TRBJ1-5; D might be TRBD1 (5 bases). This TCR derives from a donor over 35 with multiple myeloma. The CDR3 here is CSARDRIRSEGQPQHF. The CDR3 DNA reads TGCAGTGCTAGAGATAGGATTCGCAGCGAGGGGCAGCCCCAGCATTTT.